This T cell receptor (beta chain) was retrieved from a study of cytomegalovirus exposure and HLA in healthy donors. As regards this clone: An end of the junction differs from the germline gene, which may be a read error.

The PCR used 60 Vbeta and 13 Jbeta primers. Using immunoSEQ multiplex PCR, the repertoire was profiled, and TCRdb retains in-frame clones only, with some absent. In the table there are more than 65,000 clones, 60% to 80% of which are singletons. Germline-derived CDR1 and CDR2 are SSHAT and FNYEAQ (reference sequence). There are 16 residues in the CDR3. Sequenced input: PBMCs. The V and J genes are TRBV7-7 and TRBJ2-1; 8 nucleotides match TRBD2. The TCR originated in a female donor in good health and CMV-seronegative. The CDR3 nucleotides read TGTGCTAGCAGCTTAAGGGTGAGCGGGAGTATGGCTGAGCAGTTCTTC. The encoded protein is CASSLRVSGSMAEQFF. The variable domain in full, completed from reference TRBV7-7 and TRBJ2-1, reads GAGVSQSPRYKVTKRGQDVTLRCDPISSHATLYWYQQALGQGPEFLTYFNYEAQPDKSGLPSDRFSAERPEGSISTLTIQRTEQRDSAMYRCASSLRVSGSMAEQFFGPGTRLTVL.